This T cell receptor beta chain was sequenced in a study of T cell repertoires in cytomegalovirus infection. About the study: An indication of both CMV infection and matching HLA type came from public TCR beta signatures. Study results and caveats: Predominance within the ex vivo response was attributable to HLA-C-restricted CMV-specific TCR beta clonotypes. The cumulative frequency of public TCR beta families distinguished individuals who carried CMV together with the relevant HLA.

J lost 6 bases, V lost 3 bases, and 6 bases had no gene match. Germline-derived CDR1 and CDR2 are SGHTA and FQGNSA. The CDR3 consists of 14 residues. This clonotype came up many times. Its antigen is currently unknown. MiXCR, run by TCRdb on the reads, gives a single entry per CDR3 protein. The sample lists around 200,000 distinct CDR3 sequences, 15% to 20% occurring once. Sample: CD8+ T cells from PBMCs. This receptor was obtained from a human donor in good health (CMV status not recorded). Some clones in this sample may be carry-over from other donors' samples. This chain joins TRBV7-2 and TRBJ2-7; 9 positions match TRBD1. This CDR3 is CASSFRDRVSEQYF. In nucleotides, the CDR3 is TGTGCCAGCAGCTTCCGGGACAGGGTCTCCGAGCAGTACTTC.